The source of this T cell receptor (beta chain) is a study of CD8 T cells in ankylosing spondylitis. The germline gives CDR1 MDHEN, CDR2 SYDVKM. The CDR3 covers 15 residues. The ends lost 8 bases at V and 1 base at J; junction bases unmatched: 8. TCRdb re-analysed the 5' RACE reads in MiXCR, keeping a single row per CDR3 protein. The sample records roughly 300,000 distinct CDR3 sequences, 8% being singletons. This clonotype has more than one count but fewer than ten. Its matching antigen is unknown. Study-wide findings and caveats: Made up of eight highly homologous variants, a TCR beta motif appeared characteristic of ankylosing spondylitis blood.

This sequence was found in a male donor with ankylosing spondylitis. Sequencing used blood, either unsorted or a sorted T cell fraction (not recorded which). The rearrangement links TRBV28 to TRBJ2-5; 9 nucleotides line up with TRBD1. The CDR3 reads CASENPGQGQETQYF. In DNA form, the CDR3 reads TGTGCCAGCGAAAATCCGGGACAGGGCCAAGAGACCCAGTACTTC.